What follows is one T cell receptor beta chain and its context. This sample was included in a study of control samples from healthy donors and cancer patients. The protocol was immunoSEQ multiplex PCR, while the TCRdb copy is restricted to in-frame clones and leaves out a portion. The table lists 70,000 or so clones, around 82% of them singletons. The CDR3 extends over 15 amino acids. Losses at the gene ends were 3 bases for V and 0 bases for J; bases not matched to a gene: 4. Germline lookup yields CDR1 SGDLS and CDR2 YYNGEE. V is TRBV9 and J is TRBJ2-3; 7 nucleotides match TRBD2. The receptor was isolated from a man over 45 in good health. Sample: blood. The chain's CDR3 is CASSARTRSTDTQYF. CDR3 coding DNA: TGTGCCAGCAGCGCTAGGACTAGAAGCACAGATACGCAGTATTTT.